A selection of T cell receptor beta chains follows, all from one sample in a study of T cells in Graves' hyperthyroidism and ophthalmopathy. TCRdb called the multiplex PCR reads again in MiXCR, with one record for every CDR3 protein. The table has around 600,000 distinct CDR3 sequences, 14% seen once; the top ten hold roughly 7.7%. Sample: blood. The receptors come from a young woman with Graves' ophthalmopathy. CDR3s include the opening cysteine and the closing phenylalanine or tryptophan. The D gene is left open where the match is weak. Clone size is shown for a subset of rows, as once, few, many or a class of expanded clone.

>TRBD2|TRBJ2-1|TRBV7-3|many
TGTGCCAGCAGCACGGGTGGGGGGGAGAGCATCTATGAGCAGTTCTTC
CASSTGGGESIYEQFF
>-|TRBJ1-5|TRBV6-8|many
TGTGCCAGCACCTCAGGGTGGCGGACGTATAGCAATCAGCCCCAGCATTTT
CASTSGWRTYSNQPQHF
>-|TRBJ2-1|TRBV3-1|few
TGTGCCAGCAGCCAAGACGAGGGGATGGGCTACAATGAGCAGTTCTTC
CASSQDEGMGYNEQFF
>TRBD2|TRBJ2-7|TRBV6-1|many
TGTGCCAGCAAAACAGGACTAGCGGGCTTTTACGAGCAGTACTTC
CASKTGLAGFYEQYF
>TRBD2|TRBJ2-1|TRBV7-8|-
TGTGCCAGCAGCTTAGCATCGGGACTAAGGGGCAATGAGCAGTTCTTC
CASSLASGLRGNEQFF
>-|TRBJ2-7|TRBV19|few
TGTGCCAGTAGTACCCTGACAGCGGCCGCCTACGAGCAGTACTTC
CASSTLTAAAYEQYF
>-|TRBJ1-3|TRBV20-1|-
TGCAGTGCTAGGTCATCGTGGGGAGGGGCCTCAGGAAACACCATATATTTT
CSARSSWGGASGNTIYF
>-|TRBJ1-2|TRBV19|-
TGTGCCAGTAGTCACAAGGTTATCAACTATGGCTACACCTTC
CASSHKVINYGYTF
>TRBD1|TRBJ2-2|TRBV7-9|many
TGTGCCAGCAGCTTAGCTACGACAGGGACCCGCCGGCCCGGGGAGCTGTTTTTT
CASSLATTGTRRPGELFF
>-|TRBJ1-5|TRBV18|many
TGTGCCAGCTCACCGGACGGATTCAATCAGCCCCAGCATTTT
CASSPDGFNQPQHF
>TRBD1|TRBJ2-7|TRBV5-1|many
TGCGCCAGCAGCTTTGGGACAGGGGGCGTCAACGAGCAGTACTTC
CASSFGTGGVNEQYF
>-|TRBJ2-1|TRBV7-9|many
TGTGCCAGCAGCTTAGTCCAGGACCGGGAGCAGTTCTTC
CASSLVQDREQFF
>TRBD2|TRBJ2-7|TRBV7-8|many
TGTGCCAGCAGCTTGGAGTCCCTAGCGGGAGGGTTCTACGAGCAGTACTTC
CASSLESLAGGFYEQYF
>-|TRBJ2-2|TRBV6-1|few
TGTGCCTCCCTCGACGGGGGGAACACCGGGGAGCTGTTTTTT
CASLDGGNTGELFF
>-|TRBJ1-5|TRBV5-6|-
TGTGCCAGCAGCGGGGCTCCGGATCAGCCCCAGCATTTT
CASSGAPDQPQHF
>TRBD2|TRBJ2-1|TRBV20-1|many
TGCAGTGCTAGAGGGGGGGGGAATTACAATGAGCAGTTCTTC
CSARGGGNYNEQFF
>TRBD1|TRBJ2-5|TRBV27|many
TGTGCCAGTCGAGGACAGGCGAGTTTGGTGACCCAGTACTTC
CASRGQASLVTQYF
>-|TRBJ1-1|TRBV5-4|-
TGTGCCAGCAGTACTCCCGGGACATATGGCACTGAAGCTTTCTTT
CASSTPGTYGTEAFF
>-|TRBJ2-5|TRBV20-1|-
TGCAGTGCTAGGGGCCCAGAGTACCAAGAGACCCAGTACTTC
CSARGPEYQETQYF
>-|TRBJ1-6|TRBV20-1|-
TGCAGTGCTAGAGGAGTCCGGGGGATCGGTAATTCACCCCTCCACTTT
CSARGVRGIGNSPLHF
>-|TRBJ2-2|TRBV4-3|many
TGCGCCAGCAGCCCCTTAGCGAACACCGGGGAGCTGTTTTTT
CASSPLANTGELFF
>TRBD2|TRBJ2-1|TRBV20-1|-
TGCAGTGCCCCCTCCGGGACTAGCGGGTGGGCTTACAATGAGCAGTTCTTC
CSAPSGTSGWAYNEQFF
>TRBD1|TRBJ2-7|TRBV19|few
TGTGCCAGTAGCCCCGGACAGGGAGTCTCCTACGAGCAGTACTTC
CASSPGQGVSYEQYF
>-|TRBJ1-2|TRBV18|many
TGTGCCAGCTCACCATACAAGGGGAACTATGGCTACACCTTC
CASSPYKGNYGYTF
>TRBD1|TRBJ1-1|TRBV30|many
TGTGCCTGGAGGGGACAGGGGGGGAACACTGAAGCTTTCTTT
CAWRGQGGNTEAFF
>TRBD1|TRBJ1-5|TRBV7-3|few
TGTGCCAGCAGCTTATCTGACAGGGTACTGAGAAGCAATCAGCCCCAGCATTTT
CASSLSDRVLRSNQPQHF
>-|TRBJ1-5|TRBV3-1|-
TGTGCCAGCAGCCAAGATTGGCGCAGGGGTGGCAATCAGCCCCAGCATTTT
CASSQDWRRGGNQPQHF
>-|TRBJ2-3|TRBV3-1|few
TGTGCCAGCAGCGGGGGGAGCGGCACAGATACGCAGTATTTT
CASSGGSGTDTQYF
>-|TRBJ1-6|TRBV29-1|many
TGCAGCGTTGAAGGGCCCTCACCCCTCCACTTT
CSVEGPSPLHF
>-|TRBJ1-5|TRBV7-8|-
TGTGCCAGCAGCTTAGCCCTCCTGGGGGGCGGGATGAACAATCAGCCCCAGCATTTT
CASSLALLGGGMNNQPQHF
>-|TRBJ2-7|TRBV25-1|-
TGTGCCAGCAGCCGACTCCTGATGGACGAGCAGTACTTC
CASSRLLMDEQYF
>-|TRBJ1-1|TRBV20-1|-
TGCAGTGCTAGAGATTTCACGGGGGGGGGTCCGAACACTGAAGCTTTCTTT
CSARDFTGGGPNTEAFF
>-|TRBJ2-1|TRBV30|many
TGTGCCTGGAGTGTACACAGGTACAATGAGCAGTTCTTC
CAWSVHRYNEQFF
>TRBD1|TRBJ2-7|TRBV30|many
TGTGCCTGGAGCCTTATTGGGACAGGGCCCCTCTACGAGCAGTACTTC
CAWSLIGTGPLYEQYF
>TRBD1|TRBJ2-1|TRBV7-3|many
TGTGCCAGCAGCCCAAGACAGGGCTCCAATGAGCAGTTCTTC
CASSPRQGSNEQFF
>-|TRBJ2-5|TRBV10-3|many
TGTGCCATCAGTGGCCTAGTGATGGAGACCCAGTACTTC
CAISGLVMETQYF
>TRBD1|TRBJ1-5|TRBV2|-
TGTGCCAGCAGTGCACAGGGGGCTGTCCAACCCCAGCATTTT
CASSAQGAVQPQHF
>TRBD2|TRBJ2-4|TRBV2|many
TGTGCCAGCAGTGTCGGTACTAGCGGGAGACCCATTCAGTACTTC
CASSVGTSGRPIQYF
>-|TRBJ1-5|TRBV19|few
TGTGCCAGTAACTACCAGGGAGGCAATCAGCCCCAGCATTTT
CASNYQGGNQPQHF
>TRBD1|TRBJ1-1|TRBV27|many
TGTGCCAGCAAACCAGCAGGGGGGCTGAACACTGAAGCTTTCTTT
CASKPAGGLNTEAFF
>-|TRBJ2-5|TRBV5-8|-
TGTGCCAGCAGCTTGGATCAGTCCCTCCAAGAGACCCAGTACTTC
CASSLDQSLQETQYF
>-|TRBJ2-5|TRBV11-2|medium-sized
TGTGCCAGCAGCTCCGGGCCCGGGAGCCAAGAGACCCAGTACTTC
CASSSGPGSQETQYF
>TRBD1|TRBJ1-1|TRBV30|-
TGTGCCTGGAGTGTTGGGTTCCCGACAGGGTCGAACACTGAAGCTTTCTTT
CAWSVGFPTGSNTEAFF
>TRBD1|TRBJ1-1|TRBV5-5|-
TGTGCCAGCAGCGCAAAAAGACAGGGTCACACTGAAGCTTTCTTT
CASSAKRQGHTEAFF
>-|TRBJ2-5|TRBV19|-
TGTGCCAGTAGCTGGGCGGGACAGCGCCAAGAGACCCAGTACTTC
CASSWAGQRQETQYF
>-|TRBJ2-1|TRBV25-1|-
TGTGCCAGCAGTGAATATGGGGATGAGCAGTTCTTC
CASSEYGDEQFF
>TRBD2|TRBJ2-5|TRBV9|many
TGTGCCAGCAGCGGACCGTCACTAGCGGGAGGGCCACGTCGAGAGACCCAGTACTTC
CASSGPSLAGGPRRETQYF
>-|TRBJ1-2|TRBV11-3|many
TGTGCCAGCAGCGACGAGGGGAGCCTTGGCTATGGCTACACCTTC
CASSDEGSLGYGYTF
>-|TRBJ1-2|TRBV7-2|-
TGTGCCAGCACATCGGGGTTAGTAGGGCTGAAGACCTATGGCTACACCTTC
CASTSGLVGLKTYGYTF
>-|TRBJ2-1|TRBV11-3|-
TGTGCCAGCAGCTCAGATCTGATGATCCAGTACAATGAGCAGTTCTTC
CASSSDLMIQYNEQFF
>-|TRBJ1-5|TRBV20-1|many
TGCAGTGCTAGACCCCGGGGTAATCAGCCCCAGCATTTT
CSARPRGNQPQHF
>TRBD2|TRBJ2-1|TRBV12-3/TRBV12-4|-
TGTGCCAGCAGTTTATTGGCGGGAGGCCTCCCGAGCGAGCAGTTCTTC
CASSLLAGGLPSEQFF
>TRBD1|TRBJ1-4|TRBV7-8|-
TGTGCCAGCAGCGCCCCACAGGGGCAAAAACTGTTTTTT
CASSAPQGQKLFF
>TRBD2|TRBJ2-7|TRBV6-1|many
TGTGCCAGCAGTTGGGGGGGGGTGGAGGAGCAGTACTTC
CASSWGGVEEQYF